This TCR beta chain came from a study of OX40 agonist ivuxolimab in advanced cancers. The wider study: An anti-OX40 (CD134) antibody with agonistic activity, ivuxolimab, was administered to patients.

Germline V CDR1 and CDR2: SNHLY, FYNNEI. V shed 5 bases and J shed 5 bases, with 15 bases lying between them. The CDR3 is 14 residues long. Remarks on this clone: Its antigen is undetermined.

The table came from immunoSEQ multiplex PCR; TCRdb's copy has only in-frame clones and leaves some out. This sample has some 87,000 clones, with around nine tenths found just once. Regarding the study as a whole: Antigen specificity of clonally expanded peripheral T cells was not established. On average, CD8+ T cells showed a greater number of expanded clones than CD4+.

The sequence was collected from an adult with an advanced solid tumor such as melanoma, head and neck, liver or kidney cancer. The chain has TRBV2 and TRBJ2-5; no clear D gene. This material consisted of CD4+ or CD8+ T cells sorted from blood, taken in a trial of the OX40 agonist ivuxolimab. The CDR3 here is CASSFIGNRETQYF. For the CDR3, the DNA is TGTGCCAGCAGTTTTATAGGGAATCGGGAGACCCAGTACTTC.